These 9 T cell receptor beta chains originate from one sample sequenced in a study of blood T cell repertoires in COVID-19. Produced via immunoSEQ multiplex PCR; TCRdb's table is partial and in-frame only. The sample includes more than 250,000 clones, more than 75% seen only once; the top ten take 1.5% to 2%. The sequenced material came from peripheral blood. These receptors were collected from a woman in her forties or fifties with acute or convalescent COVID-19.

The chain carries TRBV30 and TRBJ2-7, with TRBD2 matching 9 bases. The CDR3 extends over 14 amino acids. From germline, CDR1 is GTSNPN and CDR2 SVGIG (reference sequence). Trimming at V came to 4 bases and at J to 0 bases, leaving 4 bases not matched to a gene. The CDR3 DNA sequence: TGTGCCTGGAAACTAGCGGGCCCCTCCTACGAGCAGTACTTC. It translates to CAWKLAGPSYEQYF.

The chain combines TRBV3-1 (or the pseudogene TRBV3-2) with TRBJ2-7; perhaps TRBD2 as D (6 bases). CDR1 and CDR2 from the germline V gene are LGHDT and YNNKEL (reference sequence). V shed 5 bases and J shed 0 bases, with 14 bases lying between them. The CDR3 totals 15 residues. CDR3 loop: CASSLLRRGSYEQYF. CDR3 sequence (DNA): TGTGCCAGCAGCTTACTGCGGAGGGGCTCCTACGAGCAGTACTTC.

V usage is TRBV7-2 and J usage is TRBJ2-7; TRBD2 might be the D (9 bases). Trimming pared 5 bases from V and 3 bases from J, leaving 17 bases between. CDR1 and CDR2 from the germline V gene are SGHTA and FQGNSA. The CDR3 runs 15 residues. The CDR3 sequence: CASSPGGGRVYEQYF. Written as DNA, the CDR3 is TGTGCCAGCAGCCCAGGGGGCGGGAGGGTCTACGAGCAGTACTTC. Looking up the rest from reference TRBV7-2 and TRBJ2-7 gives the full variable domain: GAGVSQSPSNKVTEKGKDVELRCDPISGHTALYWYRQSLGQGLEFLIYFQGNSAPDKSGLPSDRFSAERTGGSVSTLTIQRTQQEDSAVYLCASSPGGGRVYEQYFGPGTRLTVT.

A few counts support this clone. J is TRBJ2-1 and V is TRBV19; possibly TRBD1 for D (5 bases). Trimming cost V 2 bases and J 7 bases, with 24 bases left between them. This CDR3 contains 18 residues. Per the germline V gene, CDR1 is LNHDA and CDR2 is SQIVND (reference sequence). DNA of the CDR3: TGTGCCAGTAGTATATGGGCCCCGACAGTTCCTTTGGGTAATGAGCAGTTCTTC. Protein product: CASSIWAPTVPLGNEQFF.

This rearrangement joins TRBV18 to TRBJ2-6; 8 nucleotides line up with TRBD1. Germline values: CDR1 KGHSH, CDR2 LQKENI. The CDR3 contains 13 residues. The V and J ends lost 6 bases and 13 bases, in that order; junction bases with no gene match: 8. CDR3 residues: CASSLGQAEVLTF. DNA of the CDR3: TGTGCCAGCTCGCTGGGACAGGCCGAGGTCCTGACTTTC.

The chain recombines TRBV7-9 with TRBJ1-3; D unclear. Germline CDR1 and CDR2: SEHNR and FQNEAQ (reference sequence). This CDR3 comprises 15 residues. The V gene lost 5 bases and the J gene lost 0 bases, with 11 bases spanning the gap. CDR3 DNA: TGTGCCAGCAGCCGGAGACCCAGCTCTGGAAACACCATATATTTT. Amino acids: CASSRRPSSGNTIYF.

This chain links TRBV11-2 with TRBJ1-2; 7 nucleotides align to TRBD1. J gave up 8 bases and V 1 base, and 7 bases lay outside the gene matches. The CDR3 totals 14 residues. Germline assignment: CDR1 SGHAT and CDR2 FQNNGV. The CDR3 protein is CASSLATGLGGYTF. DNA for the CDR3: TGTGCCAGCAGCTTAGCGACAGGGCTGGGCGGCTACACCTTC. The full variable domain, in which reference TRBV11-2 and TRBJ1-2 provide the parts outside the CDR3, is EAGVAQSPRYKIIEKRQSVAFWCNPISGHATLYWYQQILGQGPKLLIQFQNNGVVDDSQLPKDRFSAERLKGVDSTLKIQPAKLEDSAVYLCASSLATGLGGYTFGSGTRLTVV.

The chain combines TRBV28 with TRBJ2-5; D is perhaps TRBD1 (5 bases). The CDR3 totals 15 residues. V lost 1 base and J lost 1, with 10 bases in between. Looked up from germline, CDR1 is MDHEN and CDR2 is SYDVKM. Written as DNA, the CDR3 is TGTGCCAGCAGTTTATTTGACAGCTCCCAAGAGACCCAGTACTTC. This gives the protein CASSLFDSSQETQYF.

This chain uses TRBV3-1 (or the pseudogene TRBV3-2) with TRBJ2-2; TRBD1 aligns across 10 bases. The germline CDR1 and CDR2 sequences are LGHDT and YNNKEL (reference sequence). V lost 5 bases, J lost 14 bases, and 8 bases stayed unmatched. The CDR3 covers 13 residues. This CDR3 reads CASSSGTGAVLFF. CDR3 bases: TGTGCCAGCAGCTCCGGGACAGGGGCGGTCCTGTTTTTT.